This TCR beta chain was identified in a study of shared T cell receptors in the human thymus. Germline CDR1 KGHSH, CDR2 LQKENI. V lost 1 base and J 5 bases, leaving 15 bases between the germline ends. The CDR3 is 16 amino acids. Clones were sequenced by immunoSEQ multiplex PCR, and TCRdb holds only the in-frame ones, with some missing. The sample has 500,000 to 750,000 clones, roughly 90% seen once; the top ten hold 0.0085% to 0.012%. These same data were also listed under a study on human thymus T cells. From that second work: Resections were taken during corrective heart surgery, and the thymus tissue came from these. Thymic and blood repertoires showed apparently biased V and J gene usage. In unrelated individuals, thymic repertoires overlapped highly, according to related research.

This receptor was identified in a boy younger than two with a congenital heart defect. The chain is built from TRBV18 and TRBJ2-1; D unresolved. Input material: thymocytes. The DNA of the CDR3 is TGTGCCAGCTCACCACGAGTCAGGCCTTTTCACAATGAGCAGTTCTTC. This gives the protein CASSPRVRPFHNEQFF.